A selection of T cell receptor beta chains follows, all from one sample in a study of cytomegalovirus exposure and HLA in healthy donors. Some clones are missing from TCRdb's copy, which holds only in-frame ones; the method was immunoSEQ multiplex PCR. The sample is made up of 130,000 or so clones, and the top ten hold roughly 2% of it. Input material: PBMCs. The receptors originated from a woman aged 60-70 years in good health and CMV-seronegative. CDR3s include the opening cysteine and the closing phenylalanine or tryptophan. A D gene is named only where the DNA matches it firmly.

>TRBJ2-3|-|TRBV5-1
CASSPQGIGTDTQYF
TGCGCCAGCAGCCCACAGGGAATTGGCACAGATACGCAGTATTTT
>TRBJ1-1|-|TRBV19
CASSSTPGTGGQMNTEAFF
TGTGCCAGTAGTTCCACCCCGGGCACTGGGGGCCAAATGAACACTGAAGCTTTCTTT
>TRBJ2-6|-|TRBV2
CASRDVPFRGEGANVLTF
TGTGCCAGCAGAGATGTACCGTTTCGGGGAGAAGGGGCCAACGTCCTGACTTTC
>TRBJ2-5|TRBD2|TRBV5-1
CASSSLAEETQYF
TGCGCCAGCAGCTCGCTAGCGGAAGAGACCCAGTACTTC
>TRBJ1-5|TRBD1|TRBV6-5
CASSRGQGEGQPQHF
TGTGCCAGCAGTCGTGGACAGGGTGAAGGACAGCCCCAGCATTTT
>TRBJ2-1|-|TRBV6-1
CASSDSLRSEQFF
TGTGCCAGCAGTGATAGTCTGAGGAGTGAGCAGTTCTTC
>TRBJ2-1|-|TRBV19
CASSSGQPHNEQFF
TGTGCCAGTAGCTCCGGACAGCCGCACAATGAGCAGTTCTTC
>TRBJ1-1|-|TRBV6-5
CASSYVGGGSTEAFF
TGTGCCAGCAGTTACGTTGGGGGGGGTTCCACTGAAGCTTTCTTT
>TRBJ2-2|TRBD2|TRBV5-1
CASSLRTSGGGELFF
TGCGCCAGCAGCCTACGGACTAGCGGCGGCGGGGAGCTGTTTTTT
>TRBJ2-3|TRBD1|TRBV28
CASRLQGAQDTQYF
TGTGCCAGCAGATTACAGGGGGCGCAAGATACGCAGTATTTT
>TRBJ1-5|-|TRBV9
CASSPGGGVGNQPQHF
TGTGCCAGCAGCCCCGGGGGAGGGGTGGGCAATCAGCCCCAGCATTTT
>TRBJ1-2|-|TRBV7-6
CASSLDSQVVDGYTF
TGTGCCAGCAGCTTAGACTCACAGGTTGTGGATGGCTACACCTTC
>TRBJ2-5|TRBD1|TRBV5-1
CASSFSGTGKGTQETQYF
TGCGCCAGCAGCTTCTCCGGGACAGGGAAAGGGACCCAAGAGACCCAGTACTTC
>TRBJ2-1|TRBD2|TRBV6-5
CASSQGGTINEQFF
TGTGCCAGCAGTCAAGGTGGGACTATCAATGAGCAGTTCTTC
>TRBJ1-2|TRBD1|TRBV4-1
CASSQNPGQGARGYTF
TGCGCCAGCAGCCAGAACCCGGGACAGGGGGCTCGTGGCTACACCTTC
>TRBJ2-5|TRBD1|TRBV6-1
CASSEGQDYQETQYF
TGTGCCAGCAGTGAGGGACAGGACTACCAAGAGACCCAGTACTTC
>TRBJ2-5|TRBD2|TRBV7-2
CASSLRESGFRETQYF
TGTGCCAGCAGCTTGCGGGAGTCCGGGTTTAGAGAGACCCAGTACTTC
>TRBJ1-2|-|TRBV28
CASISGSISGYTF
TGTGCCAGCATTAGCGGGTCTATTTCTGGCTACACCTTC
>TRBJ1-1|-|TRBV4-2
CASSQRLPRQGRGNTEAFF
TGTGCCAGCAGCCAGAGACTCCCCCGCCAGGGTCGAGGGAACACTGAAGCTTTCTTT
>TRBJ1-6|-|TRBV6-1
CASSESAAYNSPLHF
TGTGCCAGCAGTGAAAGCGCAGCCTATAATTCACCCCTCCACTTT
>TRBJ2-7|TRBD2|TRBV2
CASEPSRGSYEQYF
TGTGCCAGCGAGCCGTCGCGGGGGTCCTACGAGCAGTACTTC
>TRBJ1-5|-|TRBV19
CASNPDSAYQPQHF
TGTGCCAGTAACCCGGACAGTGCCTATCAGCCCCAGCATTTT
>TRBJ2-3|-|TRBV1
CTSSLAGGRADTQYF
TGCACCAGCAGCTTAGCGGGGGGGCGGGCAGATACGCAGTATTTT
>TRBJ2-6|-|TRBV7-9
CASSLVGVGANVLTF
TGTGCCAGCAGCTTAGTGGGAGTCGGGGCCAACGTCCTGACTTTC
>TRBJ1-1|-|TRBV13
CASSLRRGLTEAFF
TGTGCCAGCAGCTTAAGAAGAGGGCTCACTGAAGCTTTCTTT
>TRBJ2-3|-|TRBV10-3
CAISPTSSGTDTQYF
TGTGCCATCAGCCCAACGAGTTCGGGCACAGATACGCAGTATTTT
>TRBJ1-6|-|TRBV14
CASSQQTSVNSPLHF
TGTGCCAGCAGCCAACAGACATCGGTGAATTCACCCCTCCACTTT
>TRBJ2-2|TRBD2|TRBV5-1
CASRIGSGGNTGELFF
TGCGCCAGCAGGATTGGTAGCGGGGGGAACACCGGGGAGCTGTTTTTT
>TRBJ2-1|-|TRBV18
CASHLVRVTGAGRIYNEQFF
TGTGCCAGCCACTTAGTCCGGGTGACTGGGGCGGGAAGAATCTACAATGAGCAGTTCTTC
>TRBJ1-3|-|TRBV19
CASSREGFFNTIYF
TGTGCCAGTAGTCGGGAAGGGTTCTTCAACACCATATATTTT
>TRBJ1-5|-|TRBV28
CASSWAAVNQPQHF
TGTGCCAGCAGTTGGGCAGCGGTTAATCAGCCCCAGCATTTT
>TRBJ1-5|-|TRBV6-5
CASSYAGDQPQHF
TGTGCCAGCAGTTACGCAGGGGACCAGCCCCAGCATTTT
>TRBJ1-5|-|TRBV7-9
CASSLGQGNQPQHF
TGTGCCAGCAGCTTAGGTCAGGGGAATCAGCCCCAGCATTTT
>TRBJ2-7|-|TRBV6-5
CASSFSQSSSYEQYF
TGTGCCAGCAGTTTTAGCCAGTCAAGCTCCTACGAGCAGTACTTC
>TRBJ1-5|-|TRBV21-1
CASTPGQGEACYSNQPQHF
TGTGCCAGCACCCCGGGACAGGGGGAAGCTTGTTATAGCAATCAGCCCCAGCATTTT
>TRBJ2-3|-|TRBV7-9
CASSLRITDTQYF
TGTGCCAGCAGCCTGAGGATCACAGATACGCAGTATTTT
>TRBJ2-7|TRBD2|TRBV28
CASSRTSGSSYEQYF
TGTGCCAGCAGCCGGACTAGCGGAAGCTCCTACGAGCAGTACTTC
>TRBJ1-5|-|TRBV28
CASNPPGGQPQHF
TGTGCCAGCAATCCCCCGGGAGGTCAGCCCCAGCATTTT
>TRBJ1-4|TRBD1|TRBV6-6
CASSGVDRGYEKLFF
TGTGCCAGCAGTGGAGTGGACAGGGGGTATGAAAAACTGTTTTTT
>TRBJ2-7|TRBD2|TRBV5-1
CASSPTSGSSYEQYF
TGCGCCAGCAGCCCCACCAGCGGGAGCTCTTACGAGCAGTACTTC
>TRBJ2-1|TRBD1|TRBV28
CASSRDRAYEQFF
TGTGCCAGCAGTCGGGACAGGGCCTATGAGCAGTTCTTC
>TRBJ1-2|-|TRBV2
CASTEAMGYTF
TGTGCCAGCACGGAGGCTATGGGCTACACCTTC
>TRBJ1-1|TRBD1|TRBV4-1
CASSLADRARTEAFF
TGCGCCAGCAGCCTCGCGGACAGGGCGAGAACTGAAGCTTTCTTT
>TRBJ1-1|-|TRBV7-3
CASSLEANTEAFF
TGTGCCAGCAGCCTCGAGGCGAACACTGAAGCTTTCTTT
>TRBJ2-1|-|TRBV6-9
CASSYLGQPLEFF
TGTGCCAGCAGTTACCTCGGACAGCCGTTGGAATTCTTC
>TRBJ1-5|-|TRBV15
CATSRGLGGNQPQHF
TGTGCCACCAGCAGAGGACTCGGGGGGAATCAGCCCCAGCATTTT
>TRBJ1-2|TRBD1|TRBV28
CASKQQGTNYGYTF
TGTGCCAGCAAACAACAGGGGACAAACTATGGCTACACCTTC
>TRBJ1-5|-|TRBV19
CASSIEQGWNQPQHF
TGTGCCAGTAGTATAGAACAGGGATGGAATCAGCCCCAGCATTTT
>TRBJ2-3|-|TRBV5-1
CASSFTPQGTDTQYF
TGCGCCAGCAGCTTCACCCCCCAGGGGACAGATACGCAGTATTTT
>TRBJ1-3|TRBD1|TRBV2
CASSGQGARGNTIYF
TGTGCCAGCAGTGGACAGGGGGCGAGGGGAAACACCATATATTTT
>TRBJ2-7|-|TRBV6-5
CASTPQARAREQYF
TGTGCCAGCACTCCCCAGGCCAGGGCCCGCGAGCAGTACTTC
>TRBJ2-1|TRBD2|TRBV7-9
CASSPPPSGRGYNEQFF
TGTGCCAGCAGTCCCCCCCCCAGCGGGAGGGGCTACAATGAGCAGTTCTTC
>TRBJ2-5|-|TRBV7-6
CASSFMREQETQYF
TGTGCCAGCAGCTTTATGAGGGAACAAGAGACCCAGTACTTC
>TRBJ2-7|TRBD1|TRBV28
CASRPQGQGTKEQYF
TGTGCCAGCAGACCTCAGGGACAGGGTACGAAGGAGCAGTACTTC
>TRBJ2-1|TRBD2|TRBV7-9
CASSFSGRALNEQFF
TGTGCCAGCAGCTTTAGCGGGAGGGCCTTGAATGAGCAGTTCTTC